The entry below describes one T cell receptor beta chain. This sample stems from a study of OX40 agonist ivuxolimab in advanced cancers. The wider study: It was ivuxolimab, an agonistic anti-OX40 (CD134) antibody, that patients were treated with.

Method: immunoSEQ multiplex PCR; TCRdb's copy keeps in-frame clones and lacks some. The table shows roughly 57,000 clones, with around 90% occurring only once. The CDR3 is made up of 15 amino acids. Germline V gene data show CDR1 as SGHDT and CDR2 as YYEEEE. Deletions cut 2 bases from V and 7 bases from J, with 16 bases between. The TCR comes from an adult with an advanced solid tumor such as melanoma, head and neck, liver or kidney cancer. The chain carries TRBV5-6 and TRBJ2-1, with D tentatively TRBD2 (5 bases). Here the sequenced sample was CD4+ or CD8+ T cells sorted from blood, taken in a trial of the OX40 agonist ivuxolimab. The CDR3 coding sequence is TGTGCCAGCAGCTTCCCGGGATTCACCGGGAATGAGCAGTTCTTC. Its translation is CASSFPGFTGNEQFF. The full variable domain, in which reference TRBV5-6 and TRBJ2-1 provide the parts outside the CDR3, is DAGVTQSPTHLIKTRGQQVTLRCSPKSGHDTVSWYQQALGQGPQFIFQYYEEEERQRGNFPDRFSGHQFPNYSSELNVNALLLGDSALYLCASSFPGFTGNEQFFGPGTRLTVL.